Only a few counts were recorded for the clone carrying this T cell receptor (beta chain). Antigen unknown. TCRdb called the reads again in MiXCR, with one record for every CDR3 protein. Of roughly 720,000 distinct CDR3 sequences in the sample, approximately 34% were seen once. The record originates from a study of T cell repertoires in cytomegalovirus infection. Study at large: In public TCR beta signatures, there were indications of both CMV infection and matching HLA type. Whole-study results and caveats: The ex vivo response showed dominance by HLA-C-restricted CMV-specific TCR beta clonotypes. Identification of carriers of CMV plus the relevant HLA was achieved through cumulative public TCR beta family frequency.

The CDR3 has 14 amino acids. In germline, CDR1 is SEHNR, CDR2 FQNEAQ (reference sequence). Trimming took off 0 bases at V and 9 bases at J, with 12 bases between the two ends. This clonotype originated in a human donor in good health (CMV status not recorded). Some clones in this sample may be carry-over from other donors' samples. The chain couples TRBV7-9 to TRBJ2-1; D unclear. Sequenced input: PBMCs. CDR3 residues: CASSLALTIPEQFF. For the CDR3, the DNA is TGTGCCAGCAGCTTAGCGTTAACCATCCCTGAGCAGTTCTTC.